This passage covers 24 T cell receptor beta chains from one sample sequenced in a study of human T cells and chemical hapten exposure. TCRdb reprocessed the RACE reads with MiXCR, giving one entry per CDR3 protein. The table includes over 300,000 distinct CDR3 sequences, approximately 5.1% detected once. As for time point: pre-sensitization, week 0. Treatment meaning: therapeutic diphenylcyclopropenone sensitization with weekly scalp DPC. The input for sequencing was whole blood, taken in connection with sensitization to the hapten diphenylcyclopropenone (DPC). The receptors come from a woman aged 45-60 years with alopecia areata. Some clones in this sample may be carry-over from other donors' samples.

This clonotype was observed many times. The gene calls are TRBV5-1 and TRBJ2-7; D is perhaps TRBD1 (6 bases). CDR1 SGHRS and CDR2 YFSETQ come from the germline V gene. CDR3 size: 14 residues. The ends were cut back, 2 bases at V and 3 bases at J, with 12 bases in the middle. The CDR3 reads CASSFRQGNYEQYF. The CDR3, as DNA: TGCGCCAGCAGCTTCCGGCAGGGGAACTACGAGCAGTACTTC.

The V and J genes are TRBV20-1 and TRBJ1-6; 11 bases are shared with TRBD1. The CDR3 is made up of 14 amino acids. Unmatched junction bases numbered 4, after V lost 1 base and J lost 11 bases. Looked up from germline, CDR1 is DFQATT and CDR2 is SNEGSKA (reference sequence). Here the CDR3 reads CSARVRTGGPPLHF. In nucleotides, the CDR3 is TGCAGTGCTAGAGTCCGGACAGGGGGCCCACCCCTCCACTTT.

The chain carries TRBV20-1 and TRBJ2-1, with 13 bases identical to TRBD2. The V gene end was trimmed by 0 bases and the J gene end by 9 bases; junction bases not matched to a gene: 11. The CDR3 covers 17 residues. Germline V lookup: CDR1 DFQATT, CDR2 SNEGSKA (reference sequence). DNA for the CDR3: TGCAGTGCTAGAGATGTTGGGACTAGCGGGAATTTGGGTGAGCAGTTCTTC. Translation gives CSARDVGTSGNLGEQFF.

At least ten counts were recorded for this clonotype. J is TRBJ2-3 and V is TRBV29-1, with D hard to call. This CDR3 has 12 residues. Per the germline V gene, CDR1 is SQVTM and CDR2 is ANQGSEA. V was shortened by 0 bases and J by 2 bases, with 3 bases between the two germline ends. For the CDR3, the DNA is TGCAGCGTTGAAGATCACACAGATACGCAGTATTTT. Residues: CSVEDHTDTQYF.

This clonotype was counted only a few times. V usage is TRBV12-3 or TRBV12-4 and J usage is TRBJ2-1; D may be TRBD2 (5 bases). The CDR3 has 13 amino acids. V lost 10 bases to trimming and J lost 1 base, with 11 bases between them. The DNA of the CDR3 is TGTGCCACCGGGATTGGGTCCTACAATGAGCAGTTCTTC. As protein: CATGIGSYNEQFF.

This clonotype was seen repeatedly, ten times or more. The chain combines TRBV6-6 with TRBJ1-4, with unresolved D. V lost 5 bases to trimming and J lost 4 bases, with 2 bases between them. Germline V gene data show CDR1 as MNHNY and CDR2 as SVGAGI (reference sequence). CDR3 length: 11 amino acids. The CDR3 reads CASSRNEKLFF. The CDR3 nucleotides read TGTGCCAGCAGTCGTAATGAAAAACTGTTTTTT.

This clonotype was seen more than once but under ten times. The rearrangement links TRBV7-2 to TRBJ1-1, with 12 positions matching TRBD1. There are 16 residues in the CDR3. Germline loops: CDR1 SGHTA, CDR2 FQGNSA. Unmatched junction bases numbered 12, after V lost 3 bases and J lost 10 bases. The CDR3: CASSFGDRGLLRGAFF. CDR3 DNA: TGTGCCAGCAGCTTTGGGGACAGGGGGCTTCTGCGGGGAGCTTTCTTT.

This clonotype has a count of ten or more. The chain carries TRBV9 and TRBJ2-2, with D tentatively TRBD1 (6 bases). The V gene lost 1 base and the J gene lost 2 bases, with 12 bases spanning the gap. Germline assignment: CDR1 SGDLS and CDR2 YYNGEE. This CDR3 comprises 16 residues. The CDR3 DNA follows: TGTGCCAGCAGCGTATTAGCAGGGGTAAACACCGGGGAGCTGTTTTTT. Protein sequence: CASSVLAGVNTGELFF.

This clonotype occurred many times. The gene calls are TRBV7-9 and TRBJ2-1; D perhaps matches TRBD2 (5 bases). Trimming shortened V by 0 bases and J by 2 bases, and 5 bases separated the two germline ends. The CDR3 has 14 amino acids. CDR1 is SEHNR and CDR2 is FQNEAQ in the germline V gene (reference sequence). This chain's CDR3 is CASSLAGAYNEQFF. In nucleotides, the CDR3 is TGTGCCAGCAGCTTAGCGGGAGCCTACAATGAGCAGTTCTTC.

This clonotype was seen repeatedly, ten times or more. The chain couples TRBV20-1 to TRBJ1-6, with 9 bases aligning to TRBD1. Trimming cost V 3 bases and J 9 bases; bases outside gene matches: 6. This CDR3 is 14 amino acids long. The germline V gene encodes CDR1 DFQATT and CDR2 SNEGSKA (reference sequence). The CDR3, as DNA: TGCAGTGCTAGGGGGGACAGGGACAGTTCACCCCTCCACTTT. It specifies CSARGDRDSSPLHF.

This clonotype was recorded a few times. The gene calls are TRBV29-1 and TRBJ2-5, with D perhaps TRBD1 (7 bases). Per germline, CDR1 SQVTM and CDR2 ANQGSEA. V shed 6 bases and J shed 4 bases, with 15 bases lying between them. CDR3 length equals 13 residues. CDR3 loop: CSVYGQEGETQYF. CDR3 DNA: TGCAGCGTCTACGGACAGGAGGGAGAGACCCAGTACTTC.

This clonotype came up a few times. V gene TRBV6-5 combines with J gene TRBJ1-1, with D unresolved. V was shortened by 6 bases and J by 2 bases, with 13 bases between the two germline ends. Germline CDR1 is MNHEY and CDR2 is SVGAGI. The CDR3 contains 14 residues. Written as DNA, the CDR3 is TGTGCCAGCAGCCCCGGAGAGGCCAACACTGAAGCTTTCTTT. This gives the protein CASSPGEANTEAFF.

In this sample, this clonotype turned up a few times. The rearrangement links TRBV6-5 to TRBJ1-2; 7 positions agree with TRBD1. The J segment lost 3 bases and the V segment lost 2 bases, leaving 6 bases of the junction unmatched. The germline V gene has CDR1 MNHEY and CDR2 SVGAGI. The CDR3 extends over 15 amino acids. In DNA, the CDR3 is TGTGCCAGCAGTTACGGGACAGAGACTCACTATGGCTACACCTTC. Its translation: CASSYGTETHYGYTF.

This clonotype was observed a few times. V and J are TRBV12-3 or TRBV12-4 and TRBJ1-1, with D uncertain. V shed 3 bases and J shed 6 bases, with 8 bases lying between them. There are 12 residues in the CDR3. In DNA, the CDR3 is TGTGCCAGCAGTTTTAGTCCCCCTGAAGCTTTCTTT. Encoded protein: CASSFSPPEAFF.

The chain has TRBV9 and TRBJ2-5; D might be TRBD1 or TRBD2, each matching 6 bases. The CDR3 totals 15 residues. V was pared by 0 bases and J by 1 base, with 10 bases between. In germline, CDR1 is SGDLS, CDR2 YYNGEE. DNA for the CDR3: TGTGCCAGCAGCGTAGGTGGAGGGGGCCAAGAGACCCAGTACTTC. This encodes CASSVGGGGQETQYF.

This clonotype was recorded many times. The V and J genes are TRBV5-1 and TRBJ2-3, with TRBD2 as a possible D gene (5 bases). Between the trimmed V and J ends, which lost 3 bases and 2 bases, there was a span of 13 bases. The germline CDR1 and CDR2 sequences are SGHRS and YFSETQ. The CDR3 is 15 residues long. The CDR3 DNA reads as TGCGCCAGCAGCTCCACTAGTTTAATCACAGATACGCAGTATTTT. Its protein is CASSSTSLITDTQYF.

The chain employs TRBV4-3 and TRBJ1-4; TRBD1 matches at 8 bases. This CDR3 comprises 16 residues. The V and J ends lost 3 bases and 7 bases, in that order; junction bases with no gene match: 10. CDR1 LGHNA and CDR2 YSLEER come from the germline V gene. Written as DNA, the CDR3 is TGCGCCAGCAGCCATGCGACAGGGGACCAAGGTGAAAAACTGTTTTTT. Translation gives CASSHATGDQGEKLFF.

Many counts were recorded for this clonotype. The J gene is TRBJ1-2, the V gene TRBV5-4; a weak D match, TRBD1 (6 bases). The V end was cut by 4 bases, the J end by 4 bases, with 17 bases between. The V gene's germline CDR1 is SGHNT and CDR2 YYREEE (reference sequence). This CDR3 is 15 amino acids long. This CDR3 is CASSQYGTPSYGYTF. CDR3 in DNA: TGTGCCAGCAGCCAATATGGGACACCGAGCTATGGCTACACCTTC.

The sample holds many counts of this clonotype. At one end the junction does not follow the germline gene, possibly because of a read error. V and J are TRBV7-9 and TRBJ2-7; D is ambiguous. The CDR3 sequence is 12 residues long. The germline CDR1 and CDR2 sequences are SEHNR and FQNEAQ (reference sequence). As DNA, the CDR3 is TGTGCCAGCAGCTTAGAGAACTCCGAGGAGTACTTC. Translation: CASSLENSEEYF. Supplemented by reference TRBV7-9 and TRBJ2-7, the full variable domain reads DTGVSQNPRHKITKRGQNVTFRCDPISEHNRLYWYRQTLGQGPEFLTYFQNEAQLEKSRLLSDRFSAERPKGSFSTLEIQRTEQGDSAMYLCASSLENSEEYFGPGTRLTVT.

This clonotype was seen more than once but under ten times. This chain joins TRBV6-1 and TRBJ2-7, with a tentative D call TRBD1 (6 bases). Deletions cut 2 bases from V and 4 bases from J, with 18 bases between. This CDR3 has 16 residues. Germline CDR1 is MNHNS and CDR2 is SASEGT. In nucleotides, the CDR3 is TGTGCCAGCAGTGAACCGTTCCCCGGGACACCTTACGAGCAGTACTTC. As protein: CASSEPFPGTPYEQYF.

This clonotype has just a few counts. The rearrangement uses TRBV29-1 and TRBJ1-1; D unclear. The CDR3 totals 13 residues. The ends were cut back, 3 bases at V and 4 bases at J, with 12 bases in the middle. Germline values: CDR1 SQVTM, CDR2 ANQGSEA. The CDR3 DNA reads as TGCAGCGTTGACAGAATCCCGGTCACTGAAGCTTTCTTT. Amino acid sequence: CSVDRIPVTEAFF.

There are many counts of this clonotype. In nucleotides, the CDR3 is TGTGCCAGCAGCCCCTGGACGGATAATGAAAAACTGTTTTTT. Its protein is CASSPWTDNEKLFF. This chain connects TRBV7-8 to TRBJ1-4; unclear D gene. V lost 5 bases to trimming and J lost 4 bases, with 11 bases between them. CDR3 length: 14 amino acids. Germline V lookup: CDR1 SGHVS, CDR2 FQNEAQ.

This clonotype was detected only a few times. This sequence joins TRBV12-3 or TRBV12-4 and TRBJ1-5; 7 bases line up with TRBD1. The V segment lost 2 bases and the J segment 1 base; nucleotides outside the gene matches: 2. This CDR3 contains 15 residues. CDR3 sequence (DNA): TGTGCCAGCAGTTTACAGGGGGAGAGCAATCAGCCCCAGCATTTT. Its protein is CASSLQGESNQPQHF.

The rearrangement links TRBV5-1 to TRBJ1-5; D is perhaps TRBD1 (5 bases). The germline V and J ends were trimmed by 0 bases and 8 bases, with 12 bases remaining between them. CDR1 is SGHRS and CDR2 is YFSETQ in the germline V gene. This CDR3 has 14 residues. This chain's CDR3 is CASSLGGLWEPQHF. DNA for the CDR3: TGCGCCAGCAGCTTGGGGGGACTTTGGGAGCCCCAGCATTTT.